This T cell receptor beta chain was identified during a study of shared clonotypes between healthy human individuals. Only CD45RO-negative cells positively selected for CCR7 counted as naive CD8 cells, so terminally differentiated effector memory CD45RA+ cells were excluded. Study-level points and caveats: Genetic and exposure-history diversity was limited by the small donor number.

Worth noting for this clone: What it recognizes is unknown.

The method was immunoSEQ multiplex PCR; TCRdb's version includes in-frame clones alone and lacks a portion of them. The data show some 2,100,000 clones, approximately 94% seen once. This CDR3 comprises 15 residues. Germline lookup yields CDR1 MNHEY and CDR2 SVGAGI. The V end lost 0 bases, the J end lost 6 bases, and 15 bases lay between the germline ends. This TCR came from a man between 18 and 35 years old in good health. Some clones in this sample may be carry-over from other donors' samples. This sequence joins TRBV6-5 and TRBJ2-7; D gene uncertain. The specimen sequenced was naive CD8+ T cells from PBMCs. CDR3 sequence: CASSYSVTLPSEQYF. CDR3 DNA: TGTGCCAGCAGTTACTCTGTAACGCTCCCCTCCGAGCAGTACTTC.